The source of this T cell receptor beta chain is a study of blood T cells in healthy people across ages. The draw of peripheral blood yielded ten milliliters from each donor. Points from the study as a whole: What prevented conclusive comparison of naive and antigen-experienced cells was that PBMCs were unsorted.

Comments on this clonotype: As yet, its antigen is unknown. Mismatch with germline at one junction end may stem from a read error.

The second PCR ran roughly 7 to 11 cycles with a sample-barcoded 5' primer and J-beta primers. TCRdb fed the 5' RACE reads into MiXCR, producing one record per CDR3 protein. Here the sample spans some 890,000 distinct CDR3 sequences, under 35% being singletons. Germline values: CDR1 MDHEN, CDR2 SYDVKM. The CDR3 is made up of 16 amino acids. The same data also contributed to another study, on T cells of mothers and their children. Per that paper: The sample comes from fewer than 10 healthy Caucasian donors: mothers and children. The whole RNA yield was converted to cDNA, approximately 1.6 ug per 15 ul.

The sequenced sample was blood. This clonotype was sampled from a woman in her 40s in good health. The chain is built from TRBV28 and TRBJ1-5; 9 bases align to TRBD1. The CDR3 nucleotides read TGTGCCGGCAGCTCGAACAGGGGGCTTGTGGTTCAGCCCCAGCATTTT. Protein sequence: CAGSSNRGLVVQPQHF.